These 15 T cell receptor beta chains share one sample of origin, sequenced in a study of blood T cell repertoires in COVID-19. Data came from immunoSEQ multiplex PCR; TCRdb stores just in-frame clones and leaves some out. This repertoire shows under 110,000 clones, 70% to 85% found once; its top ten account for about 14%. The sample was peripheral blood. The source of these receptors is a woman aged 60-75 years with acute or convalescent COVID-19.

The sample holds one count of this clone. The chain recombines TRBV5-1 with TRBJ2-3, with D possibly matching TRBD1 (5 bases). Trimming removed 0 bases at V and 3 bases at J, with 11 bases between. This CDR3 has 15 residues. CDR1 and CDR2 from the germline V gene are SGHRS and YFSETQ. The CDR3 loop is CASSLEGQWTDTQYF. DNA for the CDR3: TGCGCCAGCAGCTTGGAAGGACAATGGACAGATACGCAGTATTTT.

The rearrangement uses TRBV28 and TRBJ2-7, with TRBD2 matching over 9 bases. Germline CDR1 reads MDHEN; CDR2 reads SYDVKM. Trimming took 6 bases from V and 0 from J; bases not matched to a gene: 6. The CDR3 has 15 amino acids. The CDR3 reads CASRSSSGISYEQYF. The CDR3 DNA reads as TGTGCCAGCAGGTCGTCTAGCGGGATCTCCTACGAGCAGTACTTC.

This clone was detected once. The chain is built from TRBV4-2 and TRBJ2-4; TRBD2 matches 11 bases. Germline V gives CDR1 LGHNA, CDR2 YNFKEQ. With V trimmed by 0 bases and J by 4 bases, 5 bases remained unmatched. The CDR3 is made up of 17 amino acids. CDR3 in DNA: TGTGCCAGCAGCCAAGATCGGGCTAGCGGGGGGAAAAACATTCAGTACTTC. Translating gives CASSQDRASGGKNIQYF.

This chain links TRBV6-5 with TRBJ1-6; D might be TRBD1 (5 bases). This CDR3 comprises 15 residues. The V end was cut by 5 bases, the J end by 0 bases, with 8 bases between. CDR1 and CDR2 (germline): MNHEY, SVGAGI. CDR3 in DNA: TGTGCCAGCAGTCCGCAGGGCTCCTATAATTCACCCCTCCACTTT. This translates into CASSPQGSYNSPLHF.

The rearrangement joins TRBV5-4 to TRBJ1-4, with no clear D. V was pared by 0 bases and J by 4 bases, with 13 bases between. The CDR3 length is 16 residues. CDR1 and CDR2 (germline): SGHNT, YYREEE (reference sequence). The CDR3 loop is CASSLGADLVNEKLFF. Written as DNA, the CDR3 is TGTGCCAGCAGCTTGGGGGCAGATCTGGTTAATGAAAAACTGTTTTTT. The full variable domain, with the rest looked up from reference TRBV5-4 and TRBJ1-4, is ETGVTQSPTHLIKTRGQQVTLRCSSQSGHNTVSWYQQALGQGPQFIFQYYREEENGRGNFPPRFSGLQFPNYSSELNVNALELDDSALYLCASSLGADLVNEKLFFGSGTQLSVL.

This rearrangement joins TRBV2 to TRBJ1-2; perhaps TRBD1 as D (6 bases). The CDR3 loop spans 12 amino acids. Germline CDR1 and CDR2: SNHLY and FYNNEI. In nucleotides, the CDR3 is TGTGCTTCTCCAGGGGCTAACTATGGCTACACCTTC. This gives the protein CASPGANYGYTF.

V usage is TRBV28 and J usage is TRBJ1-6; 8 nucleotides line up with TRBD1. Germline trimming cut 4 bases from V and 5 bases from J; bases unmatched to any gene: 10. The germline V gene has CDR1 MDHEN and CDR2 SYDVKM. The CDR3 runs to 17 residues. For the CDR3, the DNA is TGTGCCAGCAGTTCGCGAAAGACAGGGGTCAATAATTCACCCCTCCACTTT. Translating gives CASSSRKTGVNNSPLHF.

The chain links TRBV4-1 to TRBJ2-7; D not certain. This CDR3 is built from 15 residues. Germline V gene sequence: CDR1 MGHRA, CDR2 YSYEKL. V was trimmed by 0 bases and J by 0 bases, leaving 9 bases between them. CDR3 region: CASSQDRGTSYEQYF. In DNA, the CDR3 is TGCGCCAGCAGCCAAGATAGAGGCACCTCCTACGAGCAGTACTTC.

This clone was counted a single time. The rearrangement links TRBV5-5 to TRBJ1-6; 7 bases align to TRBD1. The germline gives CDR1 SGHKS, CDR2 YYEKEE (reference sequence). The CDR3 is 15 residues long. With V trimmed by 2 bases and J by 8 bases, 7 bases remained unmatched. CDR3 bases: TGTGCCAGCAGCTTCACAGGGGCCGGTGATTCACCCCTCCACTTT. Its translation: CASSFTGAGDSPLHF.

The V and J genes are TRBV6-2 or TRBV6-3 and TRBJ2-7, with TRBD2 identical over 11 bases. V dropped 4 bases and J dropped 9; count of bases not matched to a gene: 8. The CDR3 extends over 14 amino acids. Germline V gives CDR1 MNHEY, CDR2 SVGEGT. CDR3 bases: TGTGCCAGCAGTTGGCTAGCGGGAGGCCGCGTGCAGTACTTC. Protein: CASSWLAGGRVQYF.

This clone appeared once. V usage is TRBV5-1 and J usage is TRBJ1-6; possibly TRBD1 for D (5 bases). Germline lookup yields CDR1 SGHRS and CDR2 YFSETQ. Trimming left V 1 base short and J 3 bases short, with 8 bases between. The length of the CDR3 is 15 residues. This CDR3 reads CASSLTGFYNSPLHF. DNA of the CDR3: TGCGCCAGCAGCTTGACAGGCTTCTATAATTCACCCCTCCACTTT.

The V and J genes are TRBV19 and TRBJ1-6; 9 bases align to TRBD1. The V gene's germline CDR1 is LNHDA and CDR2 SQIVND (reference sequence). The CDR3 has 15 amino acids. V shed 5 bases, J shed 9 bases, and the junction held 8 bases outside the gene matches. For the CDR3, the DNA is TGTGCCAGTAGTGGCCCCGGGGACAGGGCTTCACCCCTCCACTTT. This translates into CASSGPGDRASPLHF.

The chain is built from TRBV6-1 and TRBJ2-1; the D gene is possibly TRBD2 (7 bases). V gave up 1 base and J gave up 8 bases, with 12 bases separating them. This CDR3 has 14 amino acids. Per germline, CDR1 MNHNS and CDR2 SASEGT. CDR3 amino acids: CASSEGRGGHEQFF. The DNA of the CDR3 is TGTGCCAGCAGTGAAGGTAGGGGGGGACATGAGCAGTTCTTC.

The rearrangement uses TRBV11-3 and TRBJ2-3, with 13 bases that match TRBD2. From germline, CDR1 is SGHNT and CDR2 YENEEA. After removal of 5 bases from V and 3 bases from J, the junction contained 14 bases not matched to a gene. The CDR3 runs to 19 residues. The CDR3 protein is CASSRRRTSGRDGTDTQYF. The CDR3 nucleotides read TGTGCCAGCAGCCGCCGTCGGACTAGCGGGAGAGATGGGACAGATACGCAGTATTTT.

The rearrangement uses TRBV10-2 and TRBJ2-5, with TRBD2 identical over 16 bases. J was trimmed by 7 bases and V by 6 bases; bases with no gene match: 2. Germline loops: CDR1 WSHSY, CDR2 SAAADI. This CDR3 is built from 14 residues. Here the CDR3 DNA reads TGCGCCAGCAGAGGGACTAGCGGGGGGGGGACCCAGTACTTC. Amino acid sequence: CASRGTSGGGTQYF.